This T cell receptor (beta chain) was retrieved from a study of OX40 agonist ivuxolimab in advanced cancers. About the research overall: People who had prior anti-PD-1, anti-PD-L1 or anti-CTLA-4 therapy could take part, and approximately 44% had some.

Unmatched junction bases numbered 3, after V lost 2 bases and J lost 6 bases. The length of the CDR3 is 13 residues. The V gene's germline CDR1 is ENHRY and CDR2 SYGVKD. Some clones are missing from TCRdb's copy, which holds only in-frame ones; the method was immunoSEQ multiplex PCR. The table shows about 74,000 clones, with around 80% occurring only once. The gene calls are TRBV10-3 and TRBJ2-7; 8 bases match TRBD1. The material sequenced was CD4+ or CD8+ T cells sorted from blood, taken in a trial of the OX40 agonist ivuxolimab. The TCR was taken from an adult with an advanced solid tumor such as melanoma, head and neck, liver or kidney cancer. DNA for the CDR3: TGTGCCATCAGTGAGAGTGGACAGGGCGAGCAGTACTTC. Translating gives CAISESGQGEQYF.